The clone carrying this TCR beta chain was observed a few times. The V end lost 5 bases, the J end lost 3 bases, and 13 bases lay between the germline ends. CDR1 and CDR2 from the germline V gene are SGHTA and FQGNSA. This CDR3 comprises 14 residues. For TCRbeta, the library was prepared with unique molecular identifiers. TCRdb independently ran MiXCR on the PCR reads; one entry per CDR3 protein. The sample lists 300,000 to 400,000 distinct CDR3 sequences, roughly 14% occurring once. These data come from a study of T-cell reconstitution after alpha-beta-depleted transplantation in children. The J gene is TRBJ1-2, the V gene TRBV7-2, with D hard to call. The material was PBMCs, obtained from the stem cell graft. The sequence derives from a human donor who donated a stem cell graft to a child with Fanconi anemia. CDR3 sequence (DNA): TGTGCCAGCAGCAGCGGGTCAGGCCACTATGGCTACACCTTC. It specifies CASSSGSGHYGYTF. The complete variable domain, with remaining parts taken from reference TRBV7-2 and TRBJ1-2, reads GAGVSQSPSNKVTEKGKDVELRCDPISGHTALYWYRQSLGQGLEFLIYFQGNSAPDKSGLPSDRFSAERTGGSVSTLTIQRTQQEDSAVYLCASSSGSGHYGYTFGSGTRLTVV.